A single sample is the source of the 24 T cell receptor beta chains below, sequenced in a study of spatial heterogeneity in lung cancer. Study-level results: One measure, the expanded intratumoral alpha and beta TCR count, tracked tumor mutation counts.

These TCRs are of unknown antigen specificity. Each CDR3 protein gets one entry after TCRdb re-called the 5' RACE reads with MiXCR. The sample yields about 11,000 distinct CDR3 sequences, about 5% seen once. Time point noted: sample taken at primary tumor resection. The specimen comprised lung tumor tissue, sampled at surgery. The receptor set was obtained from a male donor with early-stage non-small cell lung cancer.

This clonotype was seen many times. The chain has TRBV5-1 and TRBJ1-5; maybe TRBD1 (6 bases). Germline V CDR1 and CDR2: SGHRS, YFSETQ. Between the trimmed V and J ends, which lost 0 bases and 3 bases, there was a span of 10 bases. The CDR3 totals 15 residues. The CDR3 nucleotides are TGCGCCAGCAGCTTGGAAGGACAGATCAATCAGCCCCAGCATTTT. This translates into CASSLEGQINQPQHF.

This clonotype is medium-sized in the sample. CDR3 amino acids: CASSLARTQYF. The CDR3 coding sequence is TGTGCCAGCAGTTTAGCGCGAACCCAGTACTTC. This sequence joins TRBV28 and TRBJ2-5; D gene ambiguous. Trimming removed 2 bases at V and 8 bases at J, with 6 bases between. The CDR3 sequence is 11 residues long. Germline CDR1 reads MDHEN; CDR2 reads SYDVKM.

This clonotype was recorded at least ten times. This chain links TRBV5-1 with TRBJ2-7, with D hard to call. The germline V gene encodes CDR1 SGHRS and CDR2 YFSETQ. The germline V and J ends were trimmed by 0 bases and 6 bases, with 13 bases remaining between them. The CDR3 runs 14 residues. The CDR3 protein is CASSLEVGLGEQYF. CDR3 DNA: TGCGCCAGCAGCTTGGAGGTGGGGTTGGGCGAGCAGTACTTC.

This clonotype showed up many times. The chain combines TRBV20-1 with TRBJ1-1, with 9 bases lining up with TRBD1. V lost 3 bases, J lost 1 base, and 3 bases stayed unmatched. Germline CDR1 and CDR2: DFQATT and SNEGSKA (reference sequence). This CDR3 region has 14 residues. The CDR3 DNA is TGCAGTGCTAGTTCGGGACAGGGGAACACTGAAGCTTTCTTT. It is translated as CSASSGQGNTEAFF.

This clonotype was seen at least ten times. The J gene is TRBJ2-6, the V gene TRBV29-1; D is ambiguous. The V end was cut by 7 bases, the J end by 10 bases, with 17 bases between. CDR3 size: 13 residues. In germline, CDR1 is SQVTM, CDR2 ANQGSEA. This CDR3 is CSAPLRGSNVLTF. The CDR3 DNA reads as TGCAGCGCTCCACTGAGAGGTTCGAACGTCCTGACTTTC.

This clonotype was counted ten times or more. The CDR3 spells CAISESSRRNTEAFF. CDR3 DNA: TGTGCCATCAGTGAGTCGAGCCGGAGGAACACTGAAGCTTTCTTT. The chain carries TRBV10-3 and TRBJ1-1; D remains ambiguous. CDR3 size: 15 residues. Germline V gene data show CDR1 as ENHRY and CDR2 as SYGVKD. Trimming left V 0 bases short and J 1 base short, with 9 bases between.

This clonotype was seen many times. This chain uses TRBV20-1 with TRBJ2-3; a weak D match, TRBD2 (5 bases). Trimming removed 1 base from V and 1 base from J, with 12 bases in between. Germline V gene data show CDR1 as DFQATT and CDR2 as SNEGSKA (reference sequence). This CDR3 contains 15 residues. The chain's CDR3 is CSARVGAWGTDTQYF. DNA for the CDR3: TGCAGTGCTAGAGTGGGAGCCTGGGGCACAGATACGCAGTATTTT.

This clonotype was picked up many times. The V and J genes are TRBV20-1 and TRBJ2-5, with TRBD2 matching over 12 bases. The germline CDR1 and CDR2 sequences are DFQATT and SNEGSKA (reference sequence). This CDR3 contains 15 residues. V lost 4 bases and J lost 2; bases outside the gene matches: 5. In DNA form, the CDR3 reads TGCAGTGCTACCTGGACTAGCGGGGCGCAAGAGACCCAGTACTTC. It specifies CSATWTSGAQETQYF.

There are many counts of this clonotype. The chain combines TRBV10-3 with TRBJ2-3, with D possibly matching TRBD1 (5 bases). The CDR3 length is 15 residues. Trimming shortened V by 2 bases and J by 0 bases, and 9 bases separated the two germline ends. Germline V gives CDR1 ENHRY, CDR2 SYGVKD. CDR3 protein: CAISEGGHSTDTQYF. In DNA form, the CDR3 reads TGTGCCATCAGTGAGGGTGGACACAGCACAGATACGCAGTATTTT.

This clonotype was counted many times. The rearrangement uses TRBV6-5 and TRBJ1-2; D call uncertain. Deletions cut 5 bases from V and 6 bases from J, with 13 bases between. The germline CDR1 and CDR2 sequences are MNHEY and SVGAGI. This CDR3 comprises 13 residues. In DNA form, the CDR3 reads TGTGCCAGCAGTCCTTCGACCGTTGATGGCTACACCTTC. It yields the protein CASSPSTVDGYTF.

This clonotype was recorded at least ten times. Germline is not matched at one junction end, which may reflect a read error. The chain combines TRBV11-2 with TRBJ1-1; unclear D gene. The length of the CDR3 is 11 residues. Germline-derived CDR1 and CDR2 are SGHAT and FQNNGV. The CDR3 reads CASSATQLPWF. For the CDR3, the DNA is TGTGCCAGCAGCGCCACCCAACTTCCCTGGTTT.

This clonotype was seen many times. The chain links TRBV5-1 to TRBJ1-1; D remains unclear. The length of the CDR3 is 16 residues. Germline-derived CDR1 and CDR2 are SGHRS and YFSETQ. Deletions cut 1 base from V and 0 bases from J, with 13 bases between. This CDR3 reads CASSLWRTSMNTEAFF. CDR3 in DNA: TGCGCCAGCAGCTTGTGGAGAACCAGTATGAACACTGAAGCTTTCTTT.

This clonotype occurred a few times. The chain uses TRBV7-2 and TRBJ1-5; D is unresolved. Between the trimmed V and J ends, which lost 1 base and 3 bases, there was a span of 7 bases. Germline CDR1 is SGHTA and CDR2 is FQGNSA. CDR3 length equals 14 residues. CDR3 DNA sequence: TGTGCCAGCAGCTTAGGGTCTCCCAATCAGCCCCAGCATTTT. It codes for CASSLGSPNQPQHF.

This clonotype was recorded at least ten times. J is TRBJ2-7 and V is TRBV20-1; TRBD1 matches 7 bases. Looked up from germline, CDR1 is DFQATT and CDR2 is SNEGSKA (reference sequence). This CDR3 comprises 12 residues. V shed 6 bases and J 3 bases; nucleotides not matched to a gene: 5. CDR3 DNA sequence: TGCAGTGCCCAGCGACAGGGCTACGAGCAGTACTTC. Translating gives CSAQRQGYEQYF.

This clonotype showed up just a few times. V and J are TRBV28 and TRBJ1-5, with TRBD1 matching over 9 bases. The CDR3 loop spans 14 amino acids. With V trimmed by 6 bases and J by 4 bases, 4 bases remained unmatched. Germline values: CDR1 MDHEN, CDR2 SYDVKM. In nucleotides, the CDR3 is TGTGCCAGCAGCGGTGGGACAGGGAATCAGCCCCAGCATTTT. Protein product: CASSGGTGNQPQHF.

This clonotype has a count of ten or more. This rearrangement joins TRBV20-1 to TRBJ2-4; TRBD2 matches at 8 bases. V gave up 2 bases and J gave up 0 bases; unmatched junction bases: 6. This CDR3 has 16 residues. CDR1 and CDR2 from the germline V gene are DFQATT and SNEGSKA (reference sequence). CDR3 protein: CSARYSGDLAKNIQYF. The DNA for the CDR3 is TGCAGTGCTAGATATAGCGGGGACCTAGCCAAAAACATTCAGTACTTC.

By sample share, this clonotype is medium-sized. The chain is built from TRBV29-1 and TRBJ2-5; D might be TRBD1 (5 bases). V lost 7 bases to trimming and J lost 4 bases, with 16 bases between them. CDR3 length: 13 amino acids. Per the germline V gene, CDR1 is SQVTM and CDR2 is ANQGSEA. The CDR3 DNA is TGCAGCGCACAGTGGGCAGGGCCAGAGACCCAGTACTTC. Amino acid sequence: CSAQWAGPETQYF.

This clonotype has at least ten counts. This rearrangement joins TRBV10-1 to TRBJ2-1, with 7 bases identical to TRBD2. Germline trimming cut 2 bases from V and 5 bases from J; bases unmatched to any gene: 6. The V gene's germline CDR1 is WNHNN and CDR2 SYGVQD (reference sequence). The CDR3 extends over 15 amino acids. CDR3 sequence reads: CASSETSAYNNEQFF. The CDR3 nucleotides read TGCGCCAGCAGTGAGACTAGCGCCTATAACAATGAGCAGTTCTTC.

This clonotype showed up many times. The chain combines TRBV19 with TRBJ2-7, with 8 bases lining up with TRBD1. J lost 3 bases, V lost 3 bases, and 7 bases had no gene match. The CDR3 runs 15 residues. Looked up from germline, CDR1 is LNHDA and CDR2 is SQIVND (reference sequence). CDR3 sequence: CASSIQAGGRYEQYF. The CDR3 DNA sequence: TGTGCCAGTAGTATCCAGGCAGGGGGCCGCTACGAGCAGTACTTC.

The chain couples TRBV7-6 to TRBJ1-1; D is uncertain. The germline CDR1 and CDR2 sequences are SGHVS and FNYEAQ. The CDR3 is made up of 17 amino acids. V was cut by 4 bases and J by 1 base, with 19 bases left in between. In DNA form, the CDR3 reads TGTGCCAGCAGCTCGAACCCCACGTTCAGGCAGAACACTGAAGCTTTCTTT. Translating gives CASSSNPTFRQNTEAFF.

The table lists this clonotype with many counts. The CDR3 DNA reads TGTGCCAGCAAAAAAGGGGGATCAGATACGCAGTATTTT. Translating gives CASKKGGSDTQYF. The rearrangement joins TRBV7-2 to TRBJ2-3; tentatively, D is TRBD1 (6 bases). Germline-derived CDR1 and CDR2 are SGHTA and FQGNSA. The CDR3 sequence is 13 residues long. Trimming took 7 bases from V and 4 from J, leaving 12 bases between them. The entire variable domain, with the rest obtained from reference TRBV7-2 and TRBJ2-3, is as follows: GAGVSQSPSNKVTEKGKDVELRCDPISGHTALYWYRQSLGQGLEFLIYFQGNSAPDKSGLPSDRFSAERTGGSVSTLTIQRTQQEDSAVYLCASKKGGSDTQYFGPGTRLTVL.

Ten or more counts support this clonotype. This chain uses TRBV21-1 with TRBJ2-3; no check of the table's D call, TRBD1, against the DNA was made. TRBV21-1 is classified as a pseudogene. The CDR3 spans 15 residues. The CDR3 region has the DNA TGTGCCAGCGGAAGGACCGGCGCCTGCACAGATACGCAGTATTTT. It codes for CASGRTGACTDTQYF.

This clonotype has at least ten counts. The CDR3 sequence: CSASGGAVKHTQYF. CDR3 DNA sequence: TGCAGTGCTAGCGGGGGGGCGGTTAAGCATACGCAGTATTTT. The chain carries TRBV20-1 and TRBJ2-3; 8 nucleotides match TRBD2. Germline CDR1 is DFQATT and CDR2 is SNEGSKA (reference sequence). V lost 3 bases to trimming and J lost 7 bases; unmatched junction nucleotides: 9. The CDR3 spans 14 residues.

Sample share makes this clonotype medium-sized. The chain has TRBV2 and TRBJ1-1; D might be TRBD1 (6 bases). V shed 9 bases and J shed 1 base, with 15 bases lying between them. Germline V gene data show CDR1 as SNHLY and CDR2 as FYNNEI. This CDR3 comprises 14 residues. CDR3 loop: CASKTGGWNTEAFF. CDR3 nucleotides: TGTGCCAGTAAGACAGGTGGTTGGAACACTGAAGCTTTCTTT.